This TCR beta chain was observed in a study of shared clonotypes between healthy human individuals (dated by TCRdb to 2019 to 2021). With respect to the entire study: The cohort included three men and two women between 18 and 49 years of age. Blood TCR repertoires of a handful of healthy adults were deeply sequenced to estimate repertoire size and the extent of clonotype sharing between individuals. To increase sequencing depth and limit assay-specific biases, different laboratories used diverse techniques to prepare libraries and sequence TCR repertoires. Per donor, leukapheresis produced somewhere between about 0.94 and 10 billion PBMCs. Results the study describes overall, beyond this receptor: Sampling was restricted to blood, and TCR repertoires in tissues likely differ from the TCR repertoires found in blood. Because the study included a small number of donors, the genetic and exposure-history diversity represented was limited. Pairwise subsampling indicated that sequencing depth was expected to affect the degree of clonotype sharing among donors.

TCR CDR3 regions were amplified from genomic DNA by multiplex PCR using the deep immunoSEQ assay. Genomic DNA extracted from each cell subset was distributed evenly over all wells of several immunoSEQ 96-well plates, and each plate served as one replicate. For unsorted PBMC, each replicate PCR was loaded with 300 ng genomic DNA, equivalent to 30,000 or so T cell genomes. Ten immunoSEQ deep assay plates were used to sequence unsorted PBMC genomic DNA. Purified libraries were measured with a Qubit 3.0 fluorometer, size-checked on a Bioanalyzer 2100, and measured again with the KAPA Library Quantification kit. A separate single-read 150-cycle Illumina NextSeq 550 flow cell was used to sequence each immunoSEQ 96-well plate. In the original analysis: Because only junctional sequences without quality scores were contained in the immunoSEQ output, filtering matching that applied to full-length reads could not be performed. To assign V/J genes and CDR3, sequences were annotated against IMGT germline references using PyIR, a Python wrapper for IgBLAST v1.9. Reads with weak V/J assignments (E-value above 1e-6), missing CDR3, stop codons, out-of-frame junctions, or ambiguous translated residues were removed. A V3J clonotype was defined by an identical inferred V gene, J gene, and CDR3 amino acid sequence. The percentage overlap between two repertoires was calculated by dividing the number of shared unique clonotypes by the size of the smaller repertoire. RTK rarefaction, the Chao1 estimator, and Recon v2.1 estimates of unobserved clonotypes were used to assess repertoire richness. This is the immuneACCESS table as TCRdb keeps it, with only in-frame sequences that have V and J called. A part of the clones is gone; compared with another copy, unresolved V genes explain less than half, and the rest is unexplained. The V and J calls and the clone size are those of that table, but D and trimming were determined from the DNA. This sample lists around 500,000 clones; 65% to 80% were detected once. Of the sample, 12% falls within the top ten clones.

The donors were healthy, HIV-negative adults who had no recently reported acute infections or vaccinations. Every donor was a Caucasian adult living in Nashville, Tennessee, USA. For unsorted samples, roughly 81 million PBMCs were counted and genomic DNA was extracted with the QIAamp DNA Blood Mini kit. Blood was collected by leukapheresis, and PBMCs were isolated by Ficoll-Histopaque density gradient centrifugation and then cryopreserved in liquid nitrogen vapor phase. Including the terminal cysteine and phenylalanine, the CDR3 comprises 20 residues. Only the CDR3 part of the read is kept: 60 bases, read in frame from the first base. Via the germline V gene, CDR1 is LGHNA and CDR2 YSLEER. Here V drops 0 bases and J drops 7 bases, and the junction holds 20 bases not matched to any gene. Points on this clone: Its cognate antigen has yet to be identified. The sample holds no much larger clone one base away, and base qualities are not on file.

The specimen was PBMCs. The rearrangement joined TRBV4-3 to TRBJ1-4; 7 bases in the middle match TRBD1. This clonotype was obtained from a woman between 40 and 50 years old in good health. Some clones in this sample may be carry-over from other donors' samples. Read as DNA, the sequence is TGCGCCAGCAGCCAAGATCAGTTGGTGGCAGGGGGGGTAGGTGGTGAAAAACTGTTTTTT. Its product reads: CASSQDQLVAGGVGGEKLFF.